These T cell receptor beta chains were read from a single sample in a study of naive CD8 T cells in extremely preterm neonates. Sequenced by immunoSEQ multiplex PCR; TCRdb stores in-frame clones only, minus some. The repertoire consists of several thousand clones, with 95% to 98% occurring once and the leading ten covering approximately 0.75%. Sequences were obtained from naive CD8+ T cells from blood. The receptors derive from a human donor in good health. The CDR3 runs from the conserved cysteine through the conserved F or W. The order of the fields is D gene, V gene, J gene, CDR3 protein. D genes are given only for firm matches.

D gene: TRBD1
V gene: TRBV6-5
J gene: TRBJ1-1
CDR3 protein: CASSSHRGTEAFF

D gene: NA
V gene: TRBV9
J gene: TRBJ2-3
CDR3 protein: CASSVRGSTDTQYF

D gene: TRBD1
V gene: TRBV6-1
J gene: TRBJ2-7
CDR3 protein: CASSEAISAQGNYEQYF

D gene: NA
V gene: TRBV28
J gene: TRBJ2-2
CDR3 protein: CASSLGLTNTGELFF

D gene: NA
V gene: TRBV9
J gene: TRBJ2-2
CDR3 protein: CASSPHQFKTGELFF

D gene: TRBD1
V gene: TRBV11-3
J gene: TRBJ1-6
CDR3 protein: CASSPDRTGKALHF

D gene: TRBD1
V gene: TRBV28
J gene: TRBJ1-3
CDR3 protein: CASSLVQTGLDGNTIYF

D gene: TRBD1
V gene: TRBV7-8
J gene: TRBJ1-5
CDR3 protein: CASSLAPVQGENQPQHF

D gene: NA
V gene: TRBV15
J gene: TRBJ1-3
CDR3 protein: CATSSFGESSGNTIYF

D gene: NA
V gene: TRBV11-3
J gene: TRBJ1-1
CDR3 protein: CASSLDKGPPGGYTEAFF

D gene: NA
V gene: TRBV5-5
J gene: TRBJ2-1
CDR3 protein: CASTLRGHEQFF

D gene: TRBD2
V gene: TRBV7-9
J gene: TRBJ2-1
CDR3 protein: CASSLLQRDYNEQFF

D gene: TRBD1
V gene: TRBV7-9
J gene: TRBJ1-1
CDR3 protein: CASGGTGKGNTEAFF